These T cell receptor beta chains were read from a single sample in a study of post-analysis software for immune sequencing data. TCRdb fed the PCR reads into MiXCR, producing one record per CDR3 protein. Of hundreds of thousands of distinct CDR3 sequences listed, 55% to 70% are singletons. Specimen: blood. These receptors were collected from a girl between 2 and 10 years old with multiple sclerosis. CDR3s include the opening cysteine and the closing phenylalanine or tryptophan. D genes are given only for firm matches. Clone sizes are given selectively: once, few, many, or a class where the clone is expanded.

d_gene	abundance	v_gene	j_gene	CDR3aa	CDR3nt
.	few	TRBV5-5	TRBJ2-7	CASSLGGASGEQYF	TGTGCCAGCAGCTTAGGTGGAGCCTCGGGAGAGCAGTACTTC
.	.	TRBV18	TRBJ1-2	CASSPQEMTGIGKLIGYTF	TGTGCCAGCTCACCACAAGAGATGACAGGAATCGGCAAACTAATTGGCTACACCTTC
.	.	TRBV3-1	TRBJ2-3	CASSQVLGSSTDTQYF	TGTGCCAGCAGCCAAGTTCTGGGTTCCAGCACAGATACGCAGTATTTT
.	.	TRBV6-5	TRBJ1-1	CASLGNTEAFF	TGTGCCAGTTTAGGAAACACTGAAGCTTTCTTT
TRBD1	.	TRBV12-3/TRBV12-4	TRBJ2-7	CASSLLDGQGEEQYF	TGTGCCAGCAGTTTACTTGACGGACAGGGGGAAGAGCAGTACTTC
TRBD1	.	TRBV7-9	TRBJ1-2	CANSPTGGADVDGYTF	TGTGCCAACAGTCCCACAGGGGGCGCAGATGTAGATGGCTACACCTTC
.	few	TRBV24-1	TRBJ2-3	CATSSRASYTQYF	TGTGCCACCAGTAGTAGGGCCAGTTATACGCAGTATTTT
TRBD2	.	TRBV20-1	TRBJ2-7	CSARVGLGVYEQYF	TGCAGTGCTAGAGTAGGACTAGGGGTCTACGAGCAGTACTTC
.	.	TRBV7-2	TRBJ1-5	CASSPRTASNQPQHF	TGTGCCAGCAGCCCGCGGACGGCTAGCAATCAGCCCCAGCATTTT
.	few	TRBV20-1	TRBJ1-5	CSARGTLGQPQHF	TGCAGTGCTAGAGGGACGCTGGGTCAGCCCCAGCATTTT
TRBD2	once	TRBV6-2/TRBV6-3	TRBJ2-5	CASSYGLAGRYQETQYF	TGTGCCAGCAGTTATGGGCTAGCGGGGAGGTACCAAGAGACCCAGTACTTC
TRBD2	.	TRBV5-1	TRBJ2-7	CASSSAGVGYEQYF	TGCGCCAGCAGCAGCGCGGGGGTCGGGTACGAGCAGTACTTC
.	.	TRBV6-1	TRBJ2-7	CASSLPGLHEQYF	TGTGCCAGCAGTCTACCAGGGCTCCACGAGCAGTACTTC
TRBD2	.	TRBV4-2	TRBJ2-7	CASSQDSSSGRYEQYF	TGTGCCAGCAGCCAAGATTCGTCTAGCGGGAGGTACGAGCAGTACTTC
.	few	TRBV12-3/TRBV12-4	TRBJ2-5	CASSFGWETQYF	TGTGCCAGCAGTTTTGGGTGGGAGACCCAGTACTTC
TRBD1	.	TRBV12-3/TRBV12-4	TRBJ2-3	CASSSAGQGDTQYF	TGTGCCAGCAGCTCCGCTGGACAGGGTGATACGCAGTATTTT
TRBD1	.	TRBV19	TRBJ1-1	CASKSDRMNTEAFF	TGTGCCAGTAAGTCGGACAGGATGAACACTGAAGCTTTCTTT
TRBD1	.	TRBV5-4	TRBJ2-7	CASSPLTGNYEQYF	TGTGCCAGCAGCCCACTGACAGGGAACTACGAGCAGTACTTC
.	few	TRBV29-1	TRBJ2-1	CSVDPNEQFF	TGCAGCGTTGACCCCAATGAGCAGTTCTTC
.	.	TRBV7-2	TRBJ1-1	CASSLGQGFFF	TGTGCCAGCAGCTTAGGGCAGGGTTTTTTCTTT
.	.	TRBV3-1	TRBJ2-1	CASSQVVLYNEQFF	TGTGCCAGCAGCCAAGTAGTTCTCTACAATGAGCAGTTCTTC
.	.	TRBV4-3	TRBJ2-7	CATRTPGDSSSYEQYF	TGCGCCACCAGGACCCCCGGGGACTCGAGCTCCTACGAGCAGTACTTC
.	few	TRBV3-1	TRBJ2-3	CASSQAVDTQYF	TGTGCCAGCAGTCAAGCGGTAGATACGCAGTATTTT
TRBD1	.	TRBV20-1	TRBJ2-6	CSAGQGGQFSGANVLTF	TGCAGTGCTGGACAGGGGGGACAATTCTCTGGGGCCAACGTCCTGACTTTC
.	.	TRBV4-3	TRBJ2-3	CASSQRMGAGSTDTQYF	TGCGCCAGCAGCCAACGGATGGGGGCAGGGAGCACAGATACGCAGTATTTT
.	.	TRBV20-1	TRBJ2-3	CSARDIGLGKTDTQYF	TGCAGTGCTAGAGATATTGGCCTAGGGAAGACAGATACGCAGTATTTT
.	once	TRBV5-1	TRBJ2-1	CASSFSMAYNEQFF	TGCGCCAGCAGCTTCAGTATGGCCTACAATGAGCAGTTCTTC
TRBD1	.	TRBV20-1	TRBJ2-5	CSAIHLGTAQETQYF	TGCAGTGCTATACACCTCGGGACAGCTCAAGAGACCCAGTACTTC
.	once	TRBV13	TRBJ2-5	CASSKGQPQETQYF	TGTGCCAGCAGCAAAGGACAGCCCCAAGAGACCCAGTACTTC
.	.	TRBV7-2	TRBJ1-5	CASSLSRDHQPQHF	TGTGCCAGCAGCTTAAGCAGGGACCATCAGCCCCAGCATTTT